The rows below give T cell receptor beta chains drawn from one sample of a study of OX40 agonist ivuxolimab in advanced cancers. The protocol was immunoSEQ multiplex PCR, while the TCRdb copy is restricted to in-frame clones and leaves out a portion. The repertoire includes more than 65,000 clones, roughly 90% of them detected once, and 0.6% to 0.85% sits in the top ten. Source: CD4+ or CD8+ T cells sorted from blood, taken in a trial of the OX40 agonist ivuxolimab. These TCRs come from an adult with an advanced solid tumor such as melanoma, head and neck, liver or kidney cancer. Each CDR3 is given with its conserved first and last residue. Fields, in order: V gene, J gene, clone size, D gene, CDR3 DNA, CDR3 protein. The D gene is left open where the match is weak. A row's size may be missing; if present it is once, few, many or a size class.

v_call: TRBV2; j_call: TRBJ1-2; clone_size: few; d_call: NA; cdr3_nt: TGTGCCAGCCGACTTCAGCCTAACTATGGCTACACCTTC; cdr3_aa: CASRLQPNYGYTF
v_call: TRBV11-2; j_call: TRBJ1-2; clone_size: once; d_call: TRBD1; cdr3_nt: TGTGCCAGCAGCCCGGACAGGGGGAAGAACTATGGCTACACCTTC; cdr3_aa: CASSPDRGKNYGYTF
v_call: TRBV6-1; j_call: TRBJ1-2; clone_size: NA; d_call: NA; cdr3_nt: TGTGCCAGCAGTGAAGTCGGGGAGAGCTCCTTTTGGGCTAACTATGGCTACACCTTC; cdr3_aa: CASSEVGESSFWANYGYTF
v_call: TRBV7-6; j_call: TRBJ2-2; clone_size: NA; d_call: TRBD2; cdr3_nt: TGTGCCAGCAGCTTAGGACTAGCGGGATTCGTCACCGGGGAGCTGTTTTTT; cdr3_aa: CASSLGLAGFVTGELFF
v_call: TRBV5-1; j_call: TRBJ2-3; clone_size: NA; d_call: TRBD2; cdr3_nt: TGCGCCAGCAGCTTATCAAGCGGGACCGTGACAGATACGCAGTATTTT; cdr3_aa: CASSLSSGTVTDTQYF
v_call: TRBV7-8; j_call: TRBJ2-5; clone_size: NA; d_call: NA; cdr3_nt: TGTGCCAGCAGCTGGGCGTCGGAGACCCAGTACTTC; cdr3_aa: CASSWASETQYF
v_call: TRBV18; j_call: TRBJ2-4; clone_size: NA; d_call: NA; cdr3_nt: TGTGCCAGCTCACTAACACAGGGAGCCAAAAACATTCAGTACTTC; cdr3_aa: CASSLTQGAKNIQYF
v_call: TRBV7-3; j_call: TRBJ2-3; clone_size: once; d_call: TRBD2; cdr3_nt: TGTGCCAGCAGCTTCCAACCGGGACTAGCGGGAGGAGGAGATACGCAGTATTTT; cdr3_aa: CASSFQPGLAGGGDTQYF
v_call: TRBV9; j_call: TRBJ1-6; clone_size: NA; d_call: NA; cdr3_nt: TGTGCCAGCAGCGACGGGGGCGCGCTACCTAATTCACCCCTCCACTTT; cdr3_aa: CASSDGGALPNSPLHF
v_call: TRBV5-1; j_call: TRBJ2-2; clone_size: NA; d_call: NA; cdr3_nt: TGCGCCAGCAGCCAGTCCGGGAACACCGGGGAGCTGTTTTTT; cdr3_aa: CASSQSGNTGELFF
v_call: TRBV11-2; j_call: TRBJ1-2; clone_size: NA; d_call: NA; cdr3_nt: TGTGCCAGCAGCTTAGACCGGGGGTCCTTCTATGGCTACACCTTC; cdr3_aa: CASSLDRGSFYGYTF
v_call: TRBV4-1; j_call: TRBJ2-5; clone_size: NA; d_call: NA; cdr3_nt: TGCGCCAGCAGCGGGAGGTCAAAAGAGACCCAGTACTTC; cdr3_aa: CASSGRSKETQYF
v_call: TRBV15; j_call: TRBJ2-3; clone_size: once; d_call: NA; cdr3_nt: TGTGCCACCAGCAGAGATCCGGACACCCGCACAGATACGCAGTATTTT; cdr3_aa: CATSRDPDTRTDTQYF
v_call: TRBV4-3; j_call: TRBJ1-4; clone_size: NA; d_call: NA; cdr3_nt: TGCGCCAGCAGCCAATACCCTGGAAGGAGGGATAATGAAAAACTGTTTTTT; cdr3_aa: CASSQYPGRRDNEKLFF
v_call: TRBV5-1; j_call: TRBJ2-3; clone_size: NA; d_call: NA; cdr3_nt: TGCGCCAGCAGCTTACAACTTACTAGCACAGATACGCAGTATTTT; cdr3_aa: CASSLQLTSTDTQYF
v_call: TRBV30; j_call: TRBJ1-2; clone_size: few; d_call: TRBD1; cdr3_nt: TGTGCCTGGAGTAGGCTCCGGGACAGGGGAGGCTACACCTTC; cdr3_aa: CAWSRLRDRGGYTF
v_call: TRBV18; j_call: TRBJ2-1; clone_size: NA; d_call: NA; cdr3_nt: TGTGCCAGCTCACTCAATCGGGGTGAGGATGAGCAGTTCTTC; cdr3_aa: CASSLNRGEDEQFF
v_call: TRBV7-2; j_call: TRBJ1-3; clone_size: NA; d_call: NA; cdr3_nt: TGTGCCAGCAGCTTAAAACAGGCAGGCTCTGGAAACACCATATATTTT; cdr3_aa: CASSLKQAGSGNTIYF
v_call: TRBV28; j_call: TRBJ1-2; clone_size: NA; d_call: TRBD1; cdr3_nt: TGTGCCAGCAGTTCCTCAGGGACAGGGTTGGGCTACACCTTC; cdr3_aa: CASSSSGTGLGYTF
v_call: TRBV5-4; j_call: TRBJ2-2; clone_size: NA; d_call: TRBD2; cdr3_nt: TGTGCCAGCAGCCCACCGGGACTAGCCGCCCCCGGGGAGCTGTTTTTT; cdr3_aa: CASSPPGLAAPGELFF
v_call: TRBV7-2; j_call: TRBJ1-2; clone_size: once; d_call: NA; cdr3_nt: TGTGCCAGCAGCTTTGGGATAAACTATGGCTACACCTTC; cdr3_aa: CASSFGINYGYTF
v_call: TRBV9; j_call: TRBJ1-2; clone_size: NA; d_call: TRBD1; cdr3_nt: TGTGCCAGCAGCGCAACCAGGGGGGAGAACTATGGCTACACCTTC; cdr3_aa: CASSATRGENYGYTF
v_call: TRBV7-2; j_call: TRBJ2-7; clone_size: NA; d_call: TRBD2; cdr3_nt: TGTGCCAGCAGCCCGGGACTAGCGGGGGGGCAAAACGAGCAGTACTTC; cdr3_aa: CASSPGLAGGQNEQYF
v_call: TRBV5-6; j_call: TRBJ1-6; clone_size: NA; d_call: NA; cdr3_nt: TGTGCCAGCACCCAAAGGGATCCGTCTCGTTCACCCCTCCACTTT; cdr3_aa: CASTQRDPSRSPLHF
v_call: TRBV19; j_call: TRBJ1-1; clone_size: NA; d_call: NA; cdr3_nt: TGTGCCAGTAGTAAGCGACGACCTATCACTGAAGCTTTCTTT; cdr3_aa: CASSKRRPITEAFF
v_call: TRBV6-1; j_call: TRBJ2-3; clone_size: NA; d_call: TRBD2; cdr3_nt: TGTGCCAGCTCCGGGACTACGAGCACAGATACGCAGTATTTT; cdr3_aa: CASSGTTSTDTQYF